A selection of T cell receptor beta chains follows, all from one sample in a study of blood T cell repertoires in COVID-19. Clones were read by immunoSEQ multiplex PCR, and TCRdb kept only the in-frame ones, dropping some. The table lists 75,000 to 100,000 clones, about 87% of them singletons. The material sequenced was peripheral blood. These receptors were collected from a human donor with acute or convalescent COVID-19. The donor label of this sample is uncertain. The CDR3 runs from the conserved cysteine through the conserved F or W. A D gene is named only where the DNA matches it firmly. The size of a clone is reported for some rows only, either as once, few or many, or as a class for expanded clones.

CDR3aa: CASRSQGGAFF
CDR3nt: TGTGCCAGCAGGTCACAGGGTGGCGCTTTCTTT
v_gene: TRBV28
abundance: NA
d_gene: NA
j_gene: TRBJ1-1

CDR3aa: CASSAGDRASGNTIYF
CDR3nt: TGTGCCAGCAGCGCGGGGGACAGGGCCTCTGGAAACACCATATATTTT
v_gene: TRBV9
abundance: NA
d_gene: TRBD1
j_gene: TRBJ1-3

CDR3aa: CASSHTGVGEQYF
CDR3nt: TGTGCCAGCAGCCACACAGGGGTGGGAGAGCAGTACTTC
v_gene: TRBV5-6
abundance: few
d_gene: TRBD1
j_gene: TRBJ2-7

CDR3aa: CASSPPTGGNTGELFF
CDR3nt: TGTGCCAGCAGCCCGCCGACAGGGGGCAACACCGGGGAGCTGTTTTTT
v_gene: TRBV4-2
abundance: NA
d_gene: TRBD1
j_gene: TRBJ2-2

CDR3aa: CASSQVTGGSDSPLHF
CDR3nt: TGTGCCAGCAGCCAAGTCACAGGTGGATCGGATTCACCCCTCCACTTT
v_gene: TRBV4-2
abundance: NA
d_gene: NA
j_gene: TRBJ1-6

CDR3aa: CASSLGLAVSYEQYF
CDR3nt: TGTGCCAGCAGCTTAGGACTAGCGGTCTCCTACGAGCAGTACTTC
v_gene: TRBV11-3
abundance: NA
d_gene: TRBD2
j_gene: TRBJ2-7

CDR3aa: CASSFVPAGGPTDTQYF
CDR3nt: TGTGCCAGCAGCTTCGTCCCAGCGGGGGGGCCGACAGATACGCAGTATTTT
v_gene: TRBV9
abundance: NA
d_gene: TRBD2
j_gene: TRBJ2-3

CDR3aa: CASSQAPPGQFYEQYF
CDR3nt: TGCGCCAGCAGCCAAGCACCTCCGGGACAATTCTACGAGCAGTACTTC
v_gene: TRBV4-1
abundance: NA
d_gene: NA
j_gene: TRBJ2-7

CDR3aa: CASRVSGGVYEQYF
CDR3nt: TGTGCCAGCAGGGTTAGCGGGGGGGTCTACGAGCAGTACTTC
v_gene: TRBV2
abundance: NA
d_gene: TRBD2
j_gene: TRBJ2-7

CDR3aa: CASSPGGAYEKLFF
CDR3nt: TGTGCCAGCAGCCCGGGGGGGGCCTACGAAAAACTGTTTTTT
v_gene: TRBV3-1/TRBV3-2
abundance: NA
d_gene: NA
j_gene: TRBJ1-4

CDR3aa: CAISESSSGALSEQYF
CDR3nt: TGTGCCATCAGTGAGTCGAGTAGCGGGGCTTTGAGCGAGCAGTACTTC
v_gene: TRBV10-3
abundance: NA
d_gene: TRBD2
j_gene: TRBJ2-7

CDR3aa: CSAGRAGGSEQYF
CDR3nt: TGCAGCGCAGGTAGGGCAGGGGGATCCGAGCAGTACTTC
v_gene: TRBV29-1
abundance: NA
d_gene: TRBD1
j_gene: TRBJ2-7

CDR3aa: CASSEGDRGMYTEAFF
CDR3nt: TGTGCCAGCAGTGAAGGGGACAGGGGTATGTACACTGAAGCTTTCTTT
v_gene: TRBV6-1
abundance: NA
d_gene: TRBD1
j_gene: TRBJ1-1

CDR3aa: CASSPLTGGSKGYTF
CDR3nt: TGTGCCAGCAGCCCGTTGACAGGGGGCTCGAAAGGCTACACCTTC
v_gene: TRBV3-1/TRBV3-2
abundance: NA
d_gene: TRBD1
j_gene: TRBJ1-2

CDR3aa: CASSLMGTRPYNSPLHF
CDR3nt: TGCGCCAGCAGCTTGATGGGGACAAGACCGTATAATTCACCCCTCCACTTT
v_gene: TRBV5-1
abundance: NA
d_gene: NA
j_gene: TRBJ1-6

CDR3aa: CASSPGTGGWETQYF
CDR3nt: TGCGCCAGCAGCCCCGGGACAGGGGGCTGGGAGACCCAGTACTTC
v_gene: TRBV5-1
abundance: NA
d_gene: TRBD1
j_gene: TRBJ2-5

CDR3aa: CASTPTVIGTEAFF
CDR3nt: TGTGCCAGCACCCCAACAGTAATTGGTACTGAAGCTTTCTTT
v_gene: TRBV9
abundance: NA
d_gene: NA
j_gene: TRBJ1-1